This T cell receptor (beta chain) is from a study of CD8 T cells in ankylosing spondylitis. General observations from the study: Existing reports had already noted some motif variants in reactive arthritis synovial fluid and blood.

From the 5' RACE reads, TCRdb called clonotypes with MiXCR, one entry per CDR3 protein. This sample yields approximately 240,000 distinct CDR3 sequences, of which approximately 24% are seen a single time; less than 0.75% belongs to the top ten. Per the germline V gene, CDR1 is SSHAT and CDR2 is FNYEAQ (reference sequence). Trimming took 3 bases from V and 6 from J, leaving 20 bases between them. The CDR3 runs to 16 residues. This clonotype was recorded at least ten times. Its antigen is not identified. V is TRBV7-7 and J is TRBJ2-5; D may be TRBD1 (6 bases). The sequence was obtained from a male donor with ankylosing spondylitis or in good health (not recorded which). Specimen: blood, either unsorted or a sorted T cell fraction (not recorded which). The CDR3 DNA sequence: TGTGCCAGCAGCTTTGAACCACAGACAGGACAGCAGACCCAGTACTTC. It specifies CASSFEPQTGQQTQYF. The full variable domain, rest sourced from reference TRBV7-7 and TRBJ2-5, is GAGVSQSPRYKVTKRGQDVTLRCDPISSHATLYWYQQALGQGPEFLTYFNYEAQPDKSGLPSDRFSAERPEGSISTLTIQRTEQRDSAMYRCASSFEPQTGQQTQYFGPGTRLLVL.